The 3 T cell receptor beta chains below come from one sample, sequenced in a study of T-cell memory formation after mild COVID-19. TCRdb independently ran MiXCR on the 5' RACE reads; one entry per CDR3 protein. This table has 550,000 to 650,000 distinct CDR3 sequences, 15% to 20% appearing once. Input material: PBMCs or a T cell subset sorted from them (not recorded which). The source is an adult woman who had mild COVID-19 (a few samples of this study predate the infection). Cell type and time point are not known.

This clonotype has only a few counts. The chain recombines TRBV18 with TRBJ1-2; D unresolved. This CDR3 has 16 amino acids. Germline CDR1 is KGHSH and CDR2 is LQKENI. V lost 5 bases to trimming and J lost 0 bases, with 16 bases between them. The CDR3 spells CASSTSPARTNYGYTF. DNA for the CDR3: TGTGCCAGCTCAACTAGCCCCGCCAGAACTAACTATGGCTACACCTTC.

This clonotype was observed a handful of times. The V and J genes are TRBV14 and TRBJ1-1; D unresolved. From germline, CDR1 is SGHDN and CDR2 FVKESK. V lost 1 base, J lost 0 bases, and 3 bases lay in between. There are 13 residues in the CDR3. Here the CDR3 DNA reads TGTGCCAGCAGCCAAGTGCTGAACACTGAAGCTTTCTTT. It yields the protein CASSQVLNTEAFF.

The rearrangement links TRBV27 to TRBJ2-7, with D maybe TRBD1 (6 bases). The V and J ends lost 8 bases and 1 base respectively, with 12 bases between them. This CDR3 has 13 amino acids. In germline, CDR1 is MNHEY, CDR2 SMNVEV (reference sequence). The CDR3 spells CASGATGSYEQYF. The CDR3 region has the DNA TGTGCCAGCGGCGCCACAGGGTCCTACGAGCAGTACTTC.